This TCR beta chain was documented in a study of OX40 agonist ivuxolimab in advanced cancers. Overall study context: It was permissible to have had prior anti-PD-1, anti-PD-L1 or anti-CTLA-4 therapy, and around 43% had some.

J gave up 2 bases and V 5 bases, and 5 bases lay outside the gene matches. The CDR3 consists of 14 residues. Germline values: CDR1 LNHDA, CDR2 SQIVND (reference sequence). Here immunoSEQ multiplex PCR was the method, and the copy in TCRdb shows in-frame clones only, minus some. Here the sample spans roughly 79,000 clones, around 80% being singletons. General study results and limits: At doses 0.1 to 3.0 mg/kg, CD4+ and CD8+ clones expanded. CD8+ T cells averaged more expanded clones than CD4+. Among the nonresponders, some also had low normalized T-cell clonal expansion.

Note on this clone: Antigen specificity is unknown.

The rearrangement uses TRBV19 and TRBJ2-5, with 7 bases aligning to TRBD1. The material was CD4+ or CD8+ T cells sorted from blood, obtained in a trial of the OX40 agonist ivuxolimab. The TCR was taken from an adult with an advanced solid tumor such as melanoma, head and neck, liver or kidney cancer. The chain's CDR3 is CASSLGGTQETQYF. The DNA of the CDR3 is TGTGCCAGTAGTCTAGGGGGCACACAAGAGACCCAGTACTTC. Drawing the rest from reference TRBV19 and TRBJ2-5, the complete variable domain is DGGITQSPKYLFRKEGQNVTLSCEQNLNHDAMYWYRQDPGQGLRLIYYSQIVNDFQKGDIAEGYSVSREKKESFPLTVTSAQKNPTAFYLCASSLGGTQETQYFGPGTRLLVL.